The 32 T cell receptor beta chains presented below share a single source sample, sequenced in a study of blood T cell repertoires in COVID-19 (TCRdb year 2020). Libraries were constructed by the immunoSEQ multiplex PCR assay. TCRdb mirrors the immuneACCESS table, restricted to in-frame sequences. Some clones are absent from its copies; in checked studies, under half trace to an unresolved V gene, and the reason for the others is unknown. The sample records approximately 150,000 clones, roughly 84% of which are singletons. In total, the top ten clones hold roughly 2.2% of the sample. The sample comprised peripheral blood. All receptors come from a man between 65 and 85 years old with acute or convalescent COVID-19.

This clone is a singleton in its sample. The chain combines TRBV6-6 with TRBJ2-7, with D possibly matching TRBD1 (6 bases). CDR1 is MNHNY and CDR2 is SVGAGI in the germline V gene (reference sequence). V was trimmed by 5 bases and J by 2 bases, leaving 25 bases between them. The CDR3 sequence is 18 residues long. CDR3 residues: CASSPRGWGITSAYEQYF. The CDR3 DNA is TGTGCCAGCAGTCCCAGGGGTTGGGGTATAACTTCGGCCTACGAGCAGTACTTC.

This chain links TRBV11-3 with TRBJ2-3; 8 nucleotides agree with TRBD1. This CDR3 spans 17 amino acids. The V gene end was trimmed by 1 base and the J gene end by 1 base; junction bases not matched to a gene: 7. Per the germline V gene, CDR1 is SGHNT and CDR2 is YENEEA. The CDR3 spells CASSLGTGGLGTDTQYF. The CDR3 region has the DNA TGTGCCAGCAGCTTAGGTACAGGGGGGTTAGGCACAGATACGCAGTATTTT.

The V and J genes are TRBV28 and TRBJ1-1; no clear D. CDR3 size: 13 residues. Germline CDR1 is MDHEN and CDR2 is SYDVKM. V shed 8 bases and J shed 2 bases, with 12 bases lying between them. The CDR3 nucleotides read TGTGCCAGCGGGAGAAAATCTAACACTGAAGCTTTCTTT. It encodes CASGRKSNTEAFF.

The CDR3 region has the DNA TGTGCCAGTAGTACGACAGCAACTAATGAAAAACTGTTTTTT. It is translated as CASSTTATNEKLFF. The chain is built from TRBV19 and TRBJ1-4; D might be TRBD1 (5 bases). Germline loops: CDR1 LNHDA, CDR2 SQIVND (reference sequence). The CDR3 runs 14 residues. Trimming shortened V by 4 bases and J by 0 bases, and 6 bases separated the two germline ends.

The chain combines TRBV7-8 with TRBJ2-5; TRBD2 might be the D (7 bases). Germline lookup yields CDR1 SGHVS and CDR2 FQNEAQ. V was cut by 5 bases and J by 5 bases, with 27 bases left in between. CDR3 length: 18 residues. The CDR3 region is CASSLRSGNGGGHETQYF. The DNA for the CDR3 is TGTGCCAGCAGCCTCCGGTCAGGCAACGGCGGGGGCCACGAGACCCAGTACTTC.

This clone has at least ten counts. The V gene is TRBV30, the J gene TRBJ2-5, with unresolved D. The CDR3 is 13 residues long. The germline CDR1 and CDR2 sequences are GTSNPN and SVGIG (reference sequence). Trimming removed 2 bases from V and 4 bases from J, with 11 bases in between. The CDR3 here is CAWSTGSGETQYF. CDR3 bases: TGTGCCTGGAGTACTGGGTCAGGAGAGACCCAGTACTTC.

Written as DNA, the CDR3 is TGTGCCACCAGCAGAGATGCGGTATCGGCGTCCTACGAGCAGTACTTC. Translating it yields CATSRDAVSASYEQYF. The V call is TRBV15, the J call TRBJ2-7, with D unresolved. Germline V gene lookup returns CDR1 LNHNV and CDR2 YYDKDF (reference sequence). V was clipped by 0 bases and J by 1 base, with 13 bases between them. The length of the CDR3 is 16 residues.

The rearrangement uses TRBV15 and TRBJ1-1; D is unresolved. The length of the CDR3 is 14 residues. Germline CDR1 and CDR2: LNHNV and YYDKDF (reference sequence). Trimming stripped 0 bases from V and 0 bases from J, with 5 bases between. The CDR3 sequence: CATSRDLMNTEAFF. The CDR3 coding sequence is TGTGCCACCAGCAGAGATCTAATGAACACTGAAGCTTTCTTT.

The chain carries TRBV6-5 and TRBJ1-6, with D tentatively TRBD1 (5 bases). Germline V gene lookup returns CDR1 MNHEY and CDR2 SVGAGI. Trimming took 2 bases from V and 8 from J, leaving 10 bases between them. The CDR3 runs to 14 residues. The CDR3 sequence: CASSYRPRDSPLHF. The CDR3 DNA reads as TGTGCCAGCAGTTACCGGCCCAGGGATTCACCCCTCCACTTT.

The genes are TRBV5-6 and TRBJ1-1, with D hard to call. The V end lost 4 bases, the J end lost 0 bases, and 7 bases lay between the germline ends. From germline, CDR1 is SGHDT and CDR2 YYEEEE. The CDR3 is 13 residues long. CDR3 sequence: CASSPTLNTEAFF. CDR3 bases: TGTGCCAGCAGCCCAACTCTGAACACTGAAGCTTTCTTT. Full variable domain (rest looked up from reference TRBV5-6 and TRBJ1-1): DAGVTQSPTHLIKTRGQQVTLRCSPKSGHDTVSWYQQALGQGPQFIFQYYEEEERQRGNFPDRFSGHQFPNYSSELNVNALLLGDSALYLCASSPTLNTEAFFGQGTRLTVV.

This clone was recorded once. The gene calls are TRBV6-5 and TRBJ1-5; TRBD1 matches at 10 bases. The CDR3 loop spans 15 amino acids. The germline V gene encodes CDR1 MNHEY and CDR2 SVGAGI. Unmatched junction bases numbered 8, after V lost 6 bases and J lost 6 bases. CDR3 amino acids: CASRFRQGASQPQHF. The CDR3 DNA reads TGTGCCAGCAGGTTCAGACAGGGGGCCTCTCAGCCCCAGCATTTT.

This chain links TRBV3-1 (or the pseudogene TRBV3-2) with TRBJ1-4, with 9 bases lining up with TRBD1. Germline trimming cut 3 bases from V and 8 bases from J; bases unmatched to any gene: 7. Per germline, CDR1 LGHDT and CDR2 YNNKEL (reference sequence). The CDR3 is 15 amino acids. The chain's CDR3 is CASSQEPGQGEKLFF. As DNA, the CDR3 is TGTGCCAGCAGCCAGGAACCGGGACAGGGCGAAAAACTGTTTTTT.

CDR3 in amino acids: CASSPGQLNEQFF. Here the CDR3 DNA reads TGTGCCAGCTCACCGGGACAGCTCAATGAGCAGTTCTTC. V gene TRBV18 combines with J gene TRBJ2-1; 7 positions match TRBD1. This CDR3 contains 13 residues. The V gene's germline CDR1 is KGHSH and CDR2 LQKENI. V was clipped by 3 bases and J by 6 bases; unmatched bases: 2.

The CDR3 sequence is CAISLGQDQPQHF. The CDR3 nucleotides read TGTGCCATCAGCCTCGGCCAGGATCAGCCCCAGCATTTT. This chain joins TRBV10-3 and TRBJ1-5; D call uncertain. V was pared by 6 bases and J by 5 bases, with 11 bases between. The CDR3 has 13 amino acids. CDR1 is ENHRY and CDR2 is SYGVKD in the germline V gene.

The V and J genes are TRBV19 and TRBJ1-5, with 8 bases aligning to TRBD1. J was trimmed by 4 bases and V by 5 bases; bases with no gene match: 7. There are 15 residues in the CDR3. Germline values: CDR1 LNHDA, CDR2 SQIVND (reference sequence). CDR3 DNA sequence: TGTGCCAGTAGTGCCCAGGGACAGGCGAATCAGCCCCAGCATTTT. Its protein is CASSAQGQANQPQHF.

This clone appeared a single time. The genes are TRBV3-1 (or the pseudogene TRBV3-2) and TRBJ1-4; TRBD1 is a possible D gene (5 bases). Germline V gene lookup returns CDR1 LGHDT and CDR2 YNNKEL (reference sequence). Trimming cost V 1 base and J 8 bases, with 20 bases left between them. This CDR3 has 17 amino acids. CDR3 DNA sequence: TGTGCCAGCAGCCAAGTGGGAGGGGCCGGGAGAGGAGAAAAACTGTTTTTT. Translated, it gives CASSQVGGAGRGEKLFF.

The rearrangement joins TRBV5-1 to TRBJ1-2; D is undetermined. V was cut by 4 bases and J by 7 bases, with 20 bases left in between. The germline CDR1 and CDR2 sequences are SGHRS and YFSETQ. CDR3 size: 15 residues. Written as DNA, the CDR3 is TGCGCCAGCAGCCGTACCGGGGAGCGGACGGCTGGCTACACCTTC. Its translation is CASSRTGERTAGYTF.

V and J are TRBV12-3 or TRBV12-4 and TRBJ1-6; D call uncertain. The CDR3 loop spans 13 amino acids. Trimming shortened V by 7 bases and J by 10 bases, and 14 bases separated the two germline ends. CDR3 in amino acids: CASTSPWPSPLHF. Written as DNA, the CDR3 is TGTGCCAGCACCAGTCCCTGGCCCTCACCCCTCCACTTT.

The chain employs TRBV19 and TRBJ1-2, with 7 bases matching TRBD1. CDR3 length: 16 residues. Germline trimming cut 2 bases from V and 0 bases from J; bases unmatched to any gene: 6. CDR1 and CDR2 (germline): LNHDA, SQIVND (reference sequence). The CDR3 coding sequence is TGTGCCAGTAGTATAAACAGGGGACAAGCTAACTATGGCTACACCTTC. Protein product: CASSINRGQANYGYTF.

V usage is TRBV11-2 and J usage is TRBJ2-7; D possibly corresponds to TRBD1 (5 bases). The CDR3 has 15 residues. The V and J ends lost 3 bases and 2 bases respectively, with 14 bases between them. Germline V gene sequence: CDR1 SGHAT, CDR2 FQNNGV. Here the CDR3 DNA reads TGTGCCAGCAGCTTCGGCAGGGCGGAAACCTACGAGCAGTACTTC. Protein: CASSFGRAETYEQYF. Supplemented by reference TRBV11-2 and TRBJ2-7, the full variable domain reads EAGVAQSPRYKIIEKRQSVAFWCNPISGHATLYWYQQILGQGPKLLIQFQNNGVVDDSQLPKDRFSAERLKGVDSTLKIQPAKLEDSAVYLCASSFGRAETYEQYFGPGTRLTVT.

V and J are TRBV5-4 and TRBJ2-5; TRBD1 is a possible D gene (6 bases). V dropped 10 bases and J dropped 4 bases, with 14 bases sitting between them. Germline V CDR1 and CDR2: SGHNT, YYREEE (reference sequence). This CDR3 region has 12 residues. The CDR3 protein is CAGGSGAETQYF. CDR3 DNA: TGTGCCGGCGGATCAGGGGCAGAGACCCAGTACTTC.

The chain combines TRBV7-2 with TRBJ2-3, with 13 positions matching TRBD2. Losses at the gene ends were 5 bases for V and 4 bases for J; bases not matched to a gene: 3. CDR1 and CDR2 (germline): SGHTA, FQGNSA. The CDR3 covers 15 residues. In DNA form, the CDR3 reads TGTGCCAGCAGCGACGGACTAGCGGGGGCAGATACGCAGTATTTT. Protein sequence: CASSDGLAGADTQYF.

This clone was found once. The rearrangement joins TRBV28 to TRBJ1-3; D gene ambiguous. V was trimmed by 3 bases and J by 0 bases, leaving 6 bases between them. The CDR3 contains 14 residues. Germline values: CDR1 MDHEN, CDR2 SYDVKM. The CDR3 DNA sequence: TGTGCCAGCAGTTTTAGCTTCTCTGGAAACACCATATATTTT. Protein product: CASSFSFSGNTIYF.

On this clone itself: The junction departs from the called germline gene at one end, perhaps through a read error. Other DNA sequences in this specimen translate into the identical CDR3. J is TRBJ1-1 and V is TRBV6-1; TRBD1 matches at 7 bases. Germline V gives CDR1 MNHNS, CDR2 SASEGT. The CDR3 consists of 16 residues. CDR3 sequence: CASSARRQGGDAEAFF. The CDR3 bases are TGTGCCAGTAGTGCGCGACGACAGGGAGGAGACGCTGAAGCTTTCTTT.

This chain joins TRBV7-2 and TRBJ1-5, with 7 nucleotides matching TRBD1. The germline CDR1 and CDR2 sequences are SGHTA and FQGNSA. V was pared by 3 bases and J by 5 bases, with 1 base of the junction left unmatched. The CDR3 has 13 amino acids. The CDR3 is CASSLDRYQPQHF. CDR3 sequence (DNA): TGTGCCAGCAGCTTGGACAGGTATCAGCCCCAGCATTTT.

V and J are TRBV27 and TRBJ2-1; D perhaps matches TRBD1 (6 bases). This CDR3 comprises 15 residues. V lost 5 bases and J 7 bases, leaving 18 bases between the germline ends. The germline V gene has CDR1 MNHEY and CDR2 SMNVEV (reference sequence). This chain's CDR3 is CASSLYRAITNEQFF. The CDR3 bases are TGTGCCAGCAGTCTCTACAGGGCGATTACGAATGAGCAGTTCTTC.

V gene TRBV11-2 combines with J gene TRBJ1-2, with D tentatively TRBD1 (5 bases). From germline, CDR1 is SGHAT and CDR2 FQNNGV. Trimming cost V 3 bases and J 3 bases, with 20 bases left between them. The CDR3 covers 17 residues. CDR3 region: CASSFQRQEGSYYGYTF. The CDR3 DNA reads TGTGCCAGCAGCTTCCAACGCCAGGAGGGGAGTTACTATGGCTACACCTTC. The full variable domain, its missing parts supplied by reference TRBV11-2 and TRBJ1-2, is EAGVAQSPRYKIIEKRQSVAFWCNPISGHATLYWYQQILGQGPKLLIQFQNNGVVDDSQLPKDRFSAERLKGVDSTLKIQPAKLEDSAVYLCASSFQRQEGSYYGYTFGSGTRLTVV.

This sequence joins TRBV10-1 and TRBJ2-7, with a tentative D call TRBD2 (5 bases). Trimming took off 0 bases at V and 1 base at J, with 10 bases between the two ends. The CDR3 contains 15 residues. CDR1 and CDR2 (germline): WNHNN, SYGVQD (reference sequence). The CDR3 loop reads CASSESGDGSYEQYF. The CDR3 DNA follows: TGCGCCAGCAGTGAGTCGGGAGACGGTTCCTACGAGCAGTACTTC.

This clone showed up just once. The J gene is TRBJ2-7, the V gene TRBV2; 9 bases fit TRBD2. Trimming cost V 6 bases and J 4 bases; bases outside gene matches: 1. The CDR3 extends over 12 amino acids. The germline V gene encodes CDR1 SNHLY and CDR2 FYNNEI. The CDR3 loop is CASRLAGYEQYF. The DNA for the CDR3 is TGTGCCAGCAGACTAGCGGGTTACGAGCAGTACTTC.

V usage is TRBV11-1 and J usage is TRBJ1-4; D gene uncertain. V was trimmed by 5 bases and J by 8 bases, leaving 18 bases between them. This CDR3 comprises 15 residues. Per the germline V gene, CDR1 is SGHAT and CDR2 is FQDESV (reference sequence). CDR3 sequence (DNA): TGTGCCAGCAGCCTGGATGGATCCTCGGGGGAAAAACTGTTTTTT. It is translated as CASSLDGSSGEKLFF.

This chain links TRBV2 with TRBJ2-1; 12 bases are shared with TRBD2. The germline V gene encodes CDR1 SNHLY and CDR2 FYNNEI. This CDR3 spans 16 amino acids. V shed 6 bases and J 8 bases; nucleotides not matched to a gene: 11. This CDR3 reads CASRLTAGLAGYEQFF. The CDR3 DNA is TGTGCCAGCAGGTTGACTGCGGGACTAGCGGGCTATGAGCAGTTCTTC.

CDR3 bases: TGTGCCTGGAAATGGCGGCCGAATTCACCCCTCCACTTT. Translation: CAWKWRPNSPLHF. The chain uses TRBV30 and TRBJ1-6; D unresolved. CDR3 length equals 13 residues. Trimming removed 4 bases at V and 7 bases at J, with 11 bases between. Germline assignment: CDR1 GTSNPN and CDR2 SVGIG (reference sequence).